This T cell receptor beta chain was documented in a study of CD8 T cells in Susac syndrome. When the RNA was reverse transcribed, random hexamers were used with an input of roughly 0.45 to 1 ug. MiXCR was run by TCRdb on the immunoSEQ multiplex PCR reads, yielding one entry per CDR3 protein. The repertoire holds some 65,000 distinct CDR3 sequences, with approximately 93% as singletons. Only one count was recorded for this clonotype. Looked up from germline, CDR1 is MNHEY and CDR2 is SMNVEV (reference sequence). The CDR3 is made up of 11 amino acids. V lost 8 bases to trimming and J lost 2 bases, with 7 bases between them.

Sequencing used CD8+ T cells from PBMCs. The source is a human donor with multiple sclerosis. This chain links TRBV27 with TRBJ2-7; D is unresolved. The DNA for the CDR3 is TGTGCCAGCGGCCCAACCTACGAGCAGTACTTC. Translated, it gives CASGPTYEQYF.